This TCR beta chain was observed in a study of T-cell reconstitution after alpha-beta-depleted transplantation in children. Preparing the TCRbeta library involved the use of unique molecular identifiers. TCRdb analysed the PCR reads with MiXCR anew, one entry per CDR3 protein. Of about 540,000 distinct CDR3 sequences detected, over 25% appear once; the ten largest clones hold around 36%. This clonotype turned up a few times. Its target is unknown. Germline CDR1 SGHAT, CDR2 FQNNGV. V lost 6 bases and J lost 6; bases outside the gene matches: 10. This CDR3 has 14 amino acids. Study-wide results and limits: In patients about two months after transplant, alpha-beta T cells reportedly arose from several hundred expanded graft clones.

Sequenced material: PBMCs, taken before TCRalphabeta/CD19-depleted stem cell transplant. This sequence joins TRBV11-2 and TRBJ2-7; the match to TRBD2 covers 8 bases. The receptor was isolated from a boy in the first two years of life with Wiskott-Aldrich syndrome, due to receive a stem cell transplant. CDR3 sequence (DNA): TGTGCCAGCAGGGGAGACGGACTAGCCTCCGAGCAGTACTTC. Translating it yields CASRGDGLASEQYF.